This note documents a single T cell receptor (beta chain) sequence. Per the original methods: Nucleated cell counts were estimated from reference gene primer amplification. TCRdb keeps only in-frame clones here, not all; method: immunoSEQ multiplex PCR. V and J calls and clone size follow that table, whereas D and trimming were derived from the DNA. The profile covers roughly 120,000 clones, with 90% appearing a single time and approximately 1.7% taken by the ten largest. The data stem from a study of blood T cell repertoires in COVID-19. Germline values: CDR1 SGHTA, CDR2 FQGNSA. The CDR3 has 12 residues. The V end lost 5 bases, the J end lost 12 bases, and 11 bases lay between the germline ends.

This receptor was obtained from a human donor with active COVID-19. The donor label of this sample is uncertain. The chain has TRBV7-2 and TRBJ1-6, with D possibly being TRBD1 (6 bases). The sample comprised peripheral blood. CDR3 bases: TGTGCCAGCAGCCGAAGGGGACAACCCCTCCACTTT. It specifies CASSRRGQPLHF. Full variable domain (outside the CDR3, taken from reference TRBV7-2 and TRBJ1-6): GAGVSQSPSNKVTEKGKDVELRCDPISGHTALYWYRQSLGQGLEFLIYFQGNSAPDKSGLPSDRFSAERTGGSVSTLTIQRTQQEDSAVYLCASSRRGQPLHFGNGTRLTVT.